This T cell receptor beta chain emerged from a study of T cells after yellow fever vaccination. Across the study: Those fractions that held only low numbers of cells were prepared using the SMART-Seq v4 Ultra Low Input RNA kit. Findings of the study overall: Secondary responses were weaker yet peaked faster, day 5 versus 15. Booster samples showed a return of most primary-vaccination clones (roughly 96% CD4, over 70% CD8).

TCR cDNA, made by 5'RACE template switching, carried an added universal primer site and UMIs. TCRdb redid the calling of the 5' RACE reads with MiXCR, one entry per CDR3 protein. The data show about 240,000 distinct CDR3 sequences, less than 9% seen once. The germline gives CDR1 KGHSH, CDR2 LQKENI. The length of the CDR3 is 13 residues. With 6 bases removed from V and 3 bases from J, the gap between germline ends came to 9 bases. This clonotype has at least ten counts. The antigen remains unidentified. The sequence was obtained from a man aged 30 to 39 who received the YFV17D yellow fever vaccine. This sequence joins TRBV18 and TRBJ1-5; D is possibly TRBD1 (6 bases). Sequencing was performed on CD4+ T cells sorted from PBMCs, taken 15 days after the yellow fever booster vaccination. The DNA of the CDR3 is TGTGCCAGCTCCGGGACAACCAATCAGCCCCAGCATTTT. This gives the protein CASSGTTNQPQHF.